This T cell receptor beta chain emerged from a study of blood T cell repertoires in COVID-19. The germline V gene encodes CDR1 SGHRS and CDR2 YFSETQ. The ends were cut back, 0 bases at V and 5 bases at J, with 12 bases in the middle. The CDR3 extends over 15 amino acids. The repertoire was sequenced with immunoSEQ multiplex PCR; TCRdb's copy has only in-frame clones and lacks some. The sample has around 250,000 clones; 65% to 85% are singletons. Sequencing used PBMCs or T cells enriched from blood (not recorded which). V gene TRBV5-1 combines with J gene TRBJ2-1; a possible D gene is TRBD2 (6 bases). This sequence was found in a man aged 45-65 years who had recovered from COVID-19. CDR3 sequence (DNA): TGCGCCAGCAGCTTGGAGCCTAGCGACCACAATGAGCAGTTCTTC. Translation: CASSLEPSDHNEQFF.